Presented here are 17 T cell receptor beta chains from one specimen sequenced in a study of blood T cell repertoires in COVID-19 (TCRdb year 2020). Receptor libraries were prepared by the immunoSEQ multiplex PCR assay. TCRdb carries this immuneACCESS record with in-frame sequences only. Its versions omit some clonotypes, under half of them owing to an unresolved V gene in the studies checked, with the rest unexplained. The sample profile shows 240,000 or so clones; over 65% of them were found once. Jointly, the top ten make up more than 2.5% of the sample. Sequenced input: peripheral blood. These receptors were obtained from a woman at least 80 years old with acute or convalescent COVID-19.

This clone has a handful of counts. The chain links TRBV7-9 to TRBJ2-4, with D maybe TRBD2 (5 bases). V shed 1 base and J shed 6 bases, with 10 bases lying between them. Germline assignment: CDR1 SEHNR and CDR2 FQNEAQ (reference sequence). The CDR3 runs 14 residues. CDR3 bases: TGTGCCAGCAGCTTAGGAGGGAGAGGAAACATTCAGTACTTC. Its protein product is CASSLGGRGNIQYF.

The rearrangement uses TRBV7-9 and TRBJ2-5; 7 nucleotides align to TRBD1. The junction had 5 bases not matched to a gene; V was cut back by 5 bases and J by 5 bases. There are 13 residues in the CDR3. Germline loops: CDR1 SEHNR, CDR2 FQNEAQ (reference sequence). The CDR3 sequence: CASSPLQGETQYF. In nucleotides, the CDR3 is TGTGCCAGCAGCCCTCTACAGGGGGAGACCCAGTACTTC. Looking up the rest from reference TRBV7-9 and TRBJ2-5 gives the full variable domain: DTGVSQNPRHKITKRGQNVTFRCDPISEHNRLYWYRQTLGQGPEFLTYFQNEAQLEKSRLLSDRFSAERPKGSFSTLEIQRTEQGDSAMYLCASSPLQGETQYFGPGTRLLVL.

The chain carries TRBV7-2 and TRBJ1-2, with D unresolved. Looked up from germline, CDR1 is SGHTA and CDR2 is FQGNSA. V was cut by 2 bases and J by 4 bases, with 8 bases left in between. The CDR3 is 13 amino acids. CDR3 in amino acids: CASSLQNTYGYTF. In DNA form, the CDR3 reads TGTGCCAGCAGCTTACAGAACACCTATGGCTACACCTTC.

A single count supports this clone. The chain couples TRBV2 to TRBJ2-1, with 9 bases aligning to TRBD1. Per germline, CDR1 SNHLY and CDR2 FYNNEI. The CDR3 consists of 15 residues. The trim removed 6 bases at V and 5 bases at J, leaving 8 bases unmatched. Here the CDR3 reads CASRGGQGFHNEQFF. The CDR3 DNA is TGTGCCAGCAGGGGGGGACAGGGCTTCCACAATGAGCAGTTCTTC.

The genes are TRBV18 and TRBJ1-1; TRBD1 matches 8 bases. V dropped 3 bases and J dropped 5; count of bases not matched to a gene: 8. In germline, CDR1 is KGHSH, CDR2 LQKENI. The CDR3 has 15 amino acids. The CDR3 protein is CASSPQGAGGTEAFF. The CDR3 coding sequence is TGTGCCAGCTCACCCCAGGGGGCCGGGGGAACTGAAGCTTTCTTT.

The table lists this clone with a few counts. This sequence joins TRBV11-2 and TRBJ1-2, with TRBD1 matching 8 bases. The CDR3 loop spans 17 amino acids. V was clipped by 5 bases and J by 0 bases; unmatched bases: 11. CDR1 and CDR2 (germline): SGHAT, FQNNGV. The CDR3 is CASSTLRGPYTNYGYTF. The CDR3 DNA is TGTGCCAGCAGCACCCTCAGGGGGCCATATACTAACTATGGCTACACCTTC. Drawing the rest from reference TRBV11-2 and TRBJ1-2, the complete variable domain is EAGVAQSPRYKIIEKRQSVAFWCNPISGHATLYWYQQILGQGPKLLIQFQNNGVVDDSQLPKDRFSAERLKGVDSTLKIQPAKLEDSAVYLCASSTLRGPYTNYGYTFGSGTRLTVV.

V and J are TRBV4-3 and TRBJ1-1, with unresolved D. Germline CDR1 LGHNA, CDR2 YSLEER. The V end was cut by 1 base, the J end by 2 bases, with 8 bases between. CDR3 size: 14 residues. DNA of the CDR3: TGCGCCAGCAGCCAAGTTTTGGGCAACACTGAAGCTTTCTTT. This gives the protein CASSQVLGNTEAFF.

This clone showed up just once. The chain carries TRBV7-2 and TRBJ2-7; D uncertain. The CDR3 is made up of 15 amino acids. V was trimmed by 5 bases and J by 1 base, leaving 15 bases between them. Germline V gene sequence: CDR1 SGHTA, CDR2 FQGNSA. CDR3 in amino acids: CASSRDKTISYEQYF. CDR3 bases: TGTGCCAGCAGCCGCGACAAGACCATTTCCTACGAGCAGTACTTC.

The V gene is TRBV4-3, the J gene TRBJ2-5, with a weak D call TRBD2 (7 bases). The CDR3 spans 14 residues. Per the germline V gene, CDR1 is LGHNA and CDR2 is YSLEER. The ends were cut back, 6 bases at V and 5 bases at J, with 16 bases in the middle. The CDR3 reads CASSLGGAGETQYF. The CDR3 DNA sequence: TGCGCCAGCAGTCTTGGGGGGGCCGGGGAGACCCAGTACTTC.

The rearrangement links TRBV19 to TRBJ1-1, with TRBD1 identical over 10 bases. The CDR3 contains 16 residues. The ends lost 5 bases at V and 5 bases at J; junction bases unmatched: 11. Germline-derived CDR1 and CDR2 are LNHDA and SQIVND (reference sequence). CDR3 DNA: TGTGCCAGTAGTTTCCCCCGGACAGGGGGTGAGACTGAAGCTTTCTTT. Its translation: CASSFPRTGGETEAFF.

V and J are TRBV13 and TRBJ2-3; D unclear. CDR3 length: 12 amino acids. The germline V gene has CDR1 PRHDT and CDR2 FYEKMQ (reference sequence). The V gene lost 4 bases and the J gene lost 10 bases, with 12 bases spanning the gap. DNA for the CDR3: TGTGCCAGCAGCTCTCGACTCTCTCCGCAGTATTTT. It translates to CASSSRLSPQYF.

The chain recombines TRBV7-9 with TRBJ2-1; the match to TRBD2 covers 7 bases. The ends lost 1 base at V and 0 bases at J; junction bases unmatched: 0. Germline assignment: CDR1 SEHNR and CDR2 FQNEAQ (reference sequence). The length of the CDR3 is 15 residues. In nucleotides, the CDR3 is TGTGCCAGCAGCTTAGGCGGGGGCTCCTACAATGAGCAGTTCTTC. This encodes CASSLGGGSYNEQFF. The variable domain in full, completed from reference TRBV7-9 and TRBJ2-1, reads DTGVSQNPRHKITKRGQNVTFRCDPISEHNRLYWYRQTLGQGPEFLTYFQNEAQLEKSRLLSDRFSAERPKGSFSTLEIQRTEQGDSAMYLCASSLGGGSYNEQFFGPGTRLTVL.

This chain connects TRBV5-1 to TRBJ1-3, with 7 bases matching TRBD1. The CDR3 contains 16 residues. The J segment lost 0 bases and the V segment lost 4 bases, leaving 7 bases of the junction unmatched. The germline V gene encodes CDR1 SGHRS and CDR2 YFSETQ. The CDR3 sequence: CASSPGTVFSGNTIYF. The CDR3 DNA sequence: TGCGCCAGCAGCCCTGGGACAGTCTTCTCTGGAAACACCATATATTTT.

This chain connects TRBV6-4 to TRBJ1-1, with unresolved D. Trimming removed 2 bases at V and 3 bases at J, with 4 bases between. CDR1 and CDR2 (germline): MRHNA, SNTAGT. The CDR3 runs 12 residues. The CDR3 nucleotides read TGTGCCAGCAGTGACGGCTACACTGAAGCTTTCTTT. Protein sequence: CASSDGYTEAFF.

The CDR3 region is CASRGTGWGGGYTF. CDR3 nucleotide sequence: TGTGCCAGCAGGGGTACAGGGTGGGGTGGTGGCTACACCTTC. The rearrangement joins TRBV2 to TRBJ1-2; D is perhaps TRBD1 (6 bases). This CDR3 is 14 amino acids long. Trimming removed 6 bases from V and 7 bases from J, with 18 bases in between. CDR1 is SNHLY and CDR2 is FYNNEI in the germline V gene.

The chain is built from TRBV10-3 and TRBJ2-7, with TRBD1 matching 9 bases. Germline CDR1 is ENHRY and CDR2 is SYGVKD. CDR3 length: 14 residues. The V and J ends lost 2 bases and 4 bases, in that order; junction bases with no gene match: 3. The chain's CDR3 is CAISETGGKYEQYF. In DNA, the CDR3 is TGTGCCATCAGTGAGACAGGGGGCAAGTACGAGCAGTACTTC.

This clone showed up many times. The chain is built from TRBV11-2 and TRBJ1-3; tentative D call: TRBD1 (5 bases). Trimming stripped 5 bases from V and 0 bases from J, with 17 bases between. There are 17 residues in the CDR3. The germline V gene has CDR1 SGHAT and CDR2 FQNNGV. CDR3 loop: CASSPPVTGTSGNTIYF. The DNA of the CDR3 is TGTGCCAGCAGCCCACCCGTTACAGGTACCTCTGGAAACACCATATATTTT.